This T cell receptor (beta chain) was sequenced in a study of T cell responses to AZD1222 COVID-19 vaccine. Notes on the study in general: White British ancestry dominated among donors, who included more females, and clonal diversity was possibly underestimated. Only six people who got AZD1222 tested seropositive at baseline.

The table came from immunoSEQ multiplex PCR; TCRdb's copy has only in-frame clones and leaves some out. The data contain some 86,000 clones, 70% to 90% of them singletons. The CDR3 sequence is 13 residues long. This clone came up a few times. Its antigen remains unknown. This TCR derives from an adult in good health. The chain has TRBV21-1 and TRBJ1-2. TRBV21-1 is noted as a pseudogene. Source: peripheral blood, taken on day 0 of AZD1222 vaccination. The CDR3 here is CAETPPVNYGYTF. The CDR3 DNA sequence: TGTGCCGAAACCCCCCCGGTCAACTATGGCTACACCTTC.